The 3 T cell receptor beta chains presented below share a single source sample, sequenced in a study of blood T cell repertoires in COVID-19. Sequencing used immunoSEQ multiplex PCR; TCRdb keeps in-frame clones, though not all of them. The table has under 350,000 clones, around 89% seen once. Sample: peripheral blood. Receptors originate from a man between 35 and 55 years old with acute or convalescent COVID-19.

This clone was seen a few times. The chain uses TRBV6-5 and TRBJ2-7; 12 nucleotides agree with TRBD1. V lost 0 bases to trimming and J lost 6 bases; unmatched junction nucleotides: 3. This CDR3 has 15 amino acids. Per germline, CDR1 MNHEY and CDR2 SVGAGI. The CDR3 is CASSYSGTGGTEQYF. CDR3 nucleotides: TGTGCCAGCAGTTACTCCGGGACAGGGGGCACCGAGCAGTACTTC.

The V and J genes are TRBV3-1 (or the pseudogene TRBV3-2) and TRBJ1-2, with D perhaps matching TRBD1 (5 bases). The CDR3 runs to 14 residues. Germline V CDR1 and CDR2: LGHDT, YNNKEL (reference sequence). Trimming removed 2 bases at V and 12 bases at J, with 19 bases between. For the CDR3, the DNA is TGTGCCAGCAGCCAAATTCCGGGGGTCGGGACCCACACCTTC. Translation gives CASSQIPGVGTHTF.

This rearrangement joins TRBV19 to TRBJ1-1; possible D gene TRBD1, 5 bases. Germline lookup yields CDR1 LNHDA and CDR2 SQIVND (reference sequence). Trimming cost V 4 bases and J 5 bases, with 26 bases left between them. There are 18 residues in the CDR3. The CDR3 is CASSTPNGRKARGTEAFF. CDR3 nucleotides: TGTGCCAGTAGTACCCCAAATGGCAGGAAAGCCCGGGGGACTGAAGCTTTCTTT.